The present T cell receptor (beta chain) was sequenced within a study of T cells in Graves' hyperthyroidism and ophthalmopathy. Broader study findings: Most thyroid-expanded clonotypes above 0.001 were also found in blood. The authors' 13 V-J model separated ophthalmopathy from stable hyperthyroidism.

The CDR3 consists of 14 residues. The V and J ends lost 6 bases and 6 bases, in that order; junction bases with no gene match: 6. Germline CDR1 and CDR2: MDHEN and SYDVKM. Researchers took RNA transcripts and amplified the TCR beta CDR3 regions from them. HTBI primers were the set used in a first-round RT-PCR of the TCR CDR3. Via MiXCR, TCRdb re-called the multiplex PCR reads, giving one row per CDR3 protein. The sample records under 350,000 distinct CDR3 sequences, roughly 20% being singletons. Many counts were recorded for this clonotype. The antigen is unknown. Subjects aged 18 to 65 presented with newly diagnosed hyperthyroidism of less than 2 months' duration. Lactation, pregnancy, other autoimmune disease or uncontrolled infection excluded patients.

The TCR comes from a woman aged 45-65 years with Graves' hyperthyroidism. The chain uses TRBV28 and TRBJ2-1, with 9 nucleotides matching TRBD2. Material: blood. CDR3 in amino acids: CASRTGLAGNEQFF. In DNA, the CDR3 is TGTGCCAGCAGGACGGGACTAGCTGGCAATGAGCAGTTCTTC.